This note documents a single T cell receptor (beta chain) sequence. Germline CDR1 and CDR2: PRHDT and FYEKMQ (reference sequence). V was trimmed by 4 bases and J by 4 bases, leaving 13 bases between them. The length of the CDR3 is 14 residues. The entry originates in a study of cytomegalovirus exposure and HLA in healthy donors. Looking at the study overall: Genetic ancestry analysis placed more than 80% of the 300 to 400 donors that were genotyped in the Caucasian-associated cluster.

13 Jbeta primers and 60 Vbeta primers were used for the PCR. The table came from immunoSEQ multiplex PCR; TCRdb's copy has only in-frame clones and leaves some out. The sample shows about 160,000 clones, around 85% of them seen only once. The sequence was collected from a boy aged 2 to 10 in good health and CMV-seronegative. J is TRBJ1-1 and V is TRBV13; the D gene is possibly TRBD1 (5 bases). Material for sequencing was PBMCs. CDR3 DNA: TGTGCCAGCAGCTCGACAGCGGGAGGCACTGAAGCTTTCTTT. Its translation is CASSSTAGGTEAFF. The variable domain in full, completed from reference TRBV13 and TRBJ1-1, reads AAGVIQSPRHLIKEKRETATLKCYPIPRHDTVYWYQQGPGQDPQFLISFYEKMQSDKGSIPDRFSAQQFSDYHSELNMSSLELGDSALYFCASSSTAGGTEAFFGQGTRLTVV.